A selection of T cell receptor beta chains follows, all from one sample in a study of immune evolution from preneoplasia to lung adenocarcinoma. Assay used: immunoSEQ multiplex PCR; TCRdb lists only in-frame clones, some missing. The table has approximately 6,600 clones, around 85% seen once; the top ten hold about 5%. The sample consisted of FFPE invasive lung adenocarcinoma tissue. The receptors shown here come from a person aged 50-69 years with lung adenocarcinoma. CDR3s include the opening cysteine and the closing phenylalanine or tryptophan. A D gene is named only where the DNA matches it firmly. Size tells how often a clone was seen (once, few, many) or the class of an expanded clone, and some rows leave it out.

v_gene	j_gene	d_gene	abundance	CDR3aa	CDR3nt
TRBV6-5	TRBJ2-7	NA	NA	CASSPGGAEQYF	TGTGCCAGCAGCCCTGGGGGGGCCGAGCAGTACTTC
TRBV21-1	TRBJ2-7	NA	NA	CAQVGASYEQYF	TGTGCGCAGGTAGGGGCCTCCTACGAGCAGTACTTC
TRBV7-3	TRBJ2-3	TRBD2	few	CASSWRGGRGTDTQYF	TGTGCCAGCAGCTGGCGGGGCGGGAGAGGGACAGATACGCAGTATTTT
TRBV30	TRBJ1-5	NA	NA	CAWNRDLNQPQHF	TGTGCCTGGAACCGGGACCTCAATCAGCCCCAGCATTTT
TRBV11-3	TRBJ1-3	NA	NA	CATPKGEYSGNTIYF	TGTGCCACACCCAAGGGGGAATACTCTGGAAACACCATATATTTT
TRBV6-5	TRBJ2-7	TRBD1	NA	CASSSPTGSDEQYF	TGTGCCAGCAGTTCGCCGACAGGGTCTGACGAGCAGTACTTC
TRBV5-1	TRBJ2-5	NA	NA	CASSYSGQNQETQYF	TGCGCCAGCAGCTACTCCGGGCAGAACCAAGAGACCCAGTACTTC
TRBV29-1	TRBJ2-3	NA	NA	CSATGDSTDTQYF	TGCAGCGCGACGGGAGATAGCACAGATACGCAGTATTTT
TRBV27	TRBJ2-1	NA	NA	CASSLSPGSKQFF	TGTGCCAGCAGTTTATCCCCGGGCAGTAAGCAGTTCTTC
TRBV28	TRBJ1-4	NA	NA	CASGRQGRNEKLFF	TGTGCCAGCGGGCGGCAGGGACGTAATGAAAAACTGTTTTTT
TRBV27	TRBJ2-1	NA	NA	CASSFGLEQFF	TGTGCCAGCAGTTTCGGACTAGAGCAGTTCTTC
TRBV11-2	TRBJ2-7	NA	NA	CASSLDPGSYEQYF	TGTGCCAGCAGCTTAGACCCAGGCTCCTACGAGCAGTACTTC
TRBV29-1	TRBJ2-2	TRBD1	few	CSVEGNRGNTGELFF	TGCAGCGTTGAAGGGAACAGGGGGAACACCGGGGAGCTGTTTTTT
TRBV29-1	TRBJ1-2	NA	NA	CSVEIWEGYGYTF	TGCAGCGTTGAAATCTGGGAGGGCTATGGCTACACCTTC
TRBV18	TRBJ1-3	NA	NA	CASSPPLTAGNTIYF	TGTGCCAGCTCACCACCTTTAACCGCGGGAAACACCATATATTTT
TRBV28	TRBJ2-7	NA	NA	CASSLTGDGEQYF	TGTGCCAGCAGTTTGACAGGCGACGGGGAGCAGTACTTC
TRBV19	TRBJ1-3	NA	NA	CASGSRGSAGNTIYF	TGTGCCTCAGGTAGCCGGGGTTCGGCTGGAAACACCATATATTTT
TRBV15	TRBJ1-1	NA	NA	CATSSFRSLMNTEAFF	TGTGCCACCAGCAGTTTCCGGTCCCTCATGAACACTGAAGCTTTCTTT
TRBV18	TRBJ1-1	NA	NA	CASSPQGATEAFF	TGTGCCAGCTCACCGCAGGGCGCCACTGAAGCTTTCTTT
TRBV5-4	TRBJ2-5	NA	few	CASKTIPGLGSRETQYF	TGTGCCAGCAAAACGATCCCGGGGCTAGGGTCCCGAGAGACCCAGTACTTC
TRBV7-3	TRBJ2-3	TRBD1	NA	CASSLDRGRNTQYF	TGTGCCAGCAGCTTGGACAGGGGGCGGAATACGCAGTATTTT
TRBV18	TRBJ1-1	NA	NA	CASSPGPYEAFF	TGTGCCAGCTCACCTGGACCCTATGAAGCTTTCTTT
TRBV18	TRBJ2-5	NA	NA	CASSPPDRQLGQETQYF	TGTGCCAGCTCACCACCCGACAGGCAGTTGGGCCAAGAGACCCAGTACTTC
TRBV5-4	TRBJ2-5	NA	NA	CASSLPGSQRGTQYF	TGTGCCAGCAGCTTGCCGGGGTCTCAACGGGGGACCCAGTACTTC
TRBV6-1	TRBJ2-2	TRBD2	few	CASSEPSRGRDTGELFF	TGTGCCAGCAGTGAGCCCTCCCGCGGGAGGGACACCGGGGAGCTGTTTTTT
TRBV6-6	TRBJ2-4	NA	once	CASRYIGGVAKNIQYF	TGTGCCAGCAGGTATATAGGGGGAGTAGCCAAAAACATTCAGTACTTC
TRBV5-1	TRBJ1-3	TRBD1	once	CASSLRQGNSGNTIYF	TGCGCCAGCAGCTTACGACAGGGTAACTCTGGAAACACCATATATTTT
TRBV21-1	TRBJ2-3	NA	NA	CASILRQGAGDTQYF	TGTGCCAGCATCCTAAGACAGGGGGCGGGAGATACGCAGTATTTT
TRBV2	TRBJ2-2	TRBD2	NA	CASGVSRERPNTGELFF	TGTGCCAGCGGGGTCTCGCGGGAGCGCCCGAACACCGGGGAGCTGTTTTTT
TRBV2	TRBJ1-1	NA	NA	CASSEARMGGTGMNTEAFF	TGTGCCAGCAGTGAAGCGCGCATGGGGGGCACAGGGATGAACACTGAAGCTTTCTTT
TRBV2	TRBJ2-3	TRBD1	NA	CASGQGTISTDTQYF	TGTGCCAGCGGACAGGGCACGATTAGCACAGATACGCAGTATTTT
TRBV27	TRBJ2-2	TRBD2	NA	CASSFRGRGSLGTGELFF	TGTGCCAGCAGTTTTAGGGGACGCGGGAGCCTTGGTACCGGGGAGCTGTTTTTT
TRBV2	TRBJ2-1	TRBD1	NA	CASSEPRDRSSYNEQFF	TGTGCCAGCAGTGAACCCCGGGACAGAAGCTCCTACAATGAGCAGTTCTTC
TRBV15	TRBJ2-7	NA	few	CATSRDWGHVDEQYF	TGTGCCACCAGCAGAGATTGGGGACACGTAGACGAGCAGTACTTC
TRBV19	TRBJ2-1	NA	NA	CASSTETYNEQFF	TGTGCCAGTAGTACTGAGACCTACAATGAGCAGTTCTTC
TRBV2	TRBJ2-7	NA	NA	CASSLEQYF	TGTGCCAGCAGTCTCGAGCAGTACTTC
TRBV28	TRBJ2-7	NA	NA	CASRKDGGLYEQYF	TGTGCCAGCAGGAAGGATGGGGGCCTCTACGAGCAGTACTTC
TRBV19	TRBJ2-4	NA	NA	CASSMIGDRGAKNIQYF	TGTGCCAGTAGTATGATTGGTGATCGGGGGGCCAAAAACATTCAGTACTTC
TRBV7-8	TRBJ2-5	NA	few	CASSLGLDETQYF	TGTGCCAGCAGCTTAGGGCTAGATGAGACCCAGTACTTC
TRBV12-5	TRBJ2-7	TRBD2	NA	CASGLVLRGLAFYEQYF	TGTGCTAGTGGTTTGGTACTGAGGGGACTAGCTTTTTACGAGCAGTACTTC
TRBV7-2	TRBJ2-3	NA	NA	CASSRGQTTDTQYF	TGTGCCAGCAGCCGGGGTCAGACCACAGATACGCAGTATTTT
TRBV5-1	TRBJ2-7	TRBD2	NA	CASSPSSGRAAYEQYF	TGCGCCAGCAGCCCTAGTAGCGGGAGGGCTGCCTACGAGCAGTACTTC
TRBV28	TRBJ1-1	NA	NA	CASSTRHGTNTEAFF	TGTGCCAGCAGTACCCGACACGGGACGAACACTGAAGCTTTCTTT
TRBV10-2	TRBJ2-1	TRBD2	NA	CASVGLAGAYEQFF	TGCGCCAGCGTCGGACTAGCGGGAGCGTATGAGCAGTTCTTC
TRBV19	TRBJ1-5	NA	once	CASSKQGNQPQHF	TGTGCCAGTAGTAAACAGGGCAATCAGCCCCAGCATTTT
TRBV5-4	TRBJ2-5	NA	NA	CASSTTGPRETQYF	TGTGCCAGCAGCACAACAGGGCCACGGGAGACCCAGTACTTC
TRBV7-9	TRBJ2-2	NA	NA	CASSQERPGELFF	TGTGCCAGCAGCCAGGAGAGGCCCGGGGAGCTGTTTTTT
TRBV30	TRBJ2-2	TRBD2	NA	CAWSGLAFPGELFF	TGTGCCTGGAGTGGACTAGCGTTTCCCGGGGAGCTGTTTTTT
TRBV2	TRBJ2-5	TRBD2	NA	CASSTGSGGQETQYF	TGTGCCAGCAGCACGGGGTCGGGGGGGCAAGAGACCCAGTACTTC
TRBV6-5	TRBJ2-3	NA	few	CASSWQATDTQYF	TGTGCCAGCAGTTGGCAGGCCACAGATACGCAGTATTTT
TRBV5-4	TRBJ2-7	TRBD2	NA	CASSLGELAGGNEQYF	TGTGCCAGCAGCTTAGGAGAACTAGCGGGAGGAAACGAGCAGTACTTC
TRBV5-1	TRBJ1-2	TRBD1	NA	CASSRGQGLWSYGYTF	TGCGCCAGCAGCAGGGGACAGGGCCTATGGAGCTATGGCTACACCTTC
TRBV19	TRBJ2-3	NA	NA	CATHGASGTDTQYF	TGTGCCACCCATGGGGCTAGCGGCACAGATACGCAGTATTTT
TRBV6-4	TRBJ2-1	TRBD2	NA	CASSITAGGGDEQFF	TGTGCCAGCAGTATCACAGCGGGAGGGGGCGATGAGCAGTTCTTC
TRBV7-2	TRBJ2-7	NA	once	CASSFTPSGGQYF	TGTGCCAGCAGCTTCACTCCCAGCGGAGGGCAGTACTTC